What follows are 11 T cell receptor beta chains derived from one specimen sequenced in a study of regulatory T cells in long-lasting Graves disease. Libraries of TCR beta came from iRepertoire HTBI primers plus Arm-PCR of CDR3 regions. Using its own MiXCR run on the multiplex PCR reads, TCRdb lists one record per CDR3 protein. The sample yields about 470,000 distinct CDR3 sequences, under 25% seen once. Time point described: persistent/refractory GD, antithyroid drugs over 5 years with positive TRAb. The TCR library used RNA extracted from PBMCs. The sample consisted of peripheral blood mononuclear cells (PBMCs), taken when the disease was refractory, from a patient treated with antithyroid drugs. The receptors derive from a female donor with Graves disease.

The chain employs TRBV5-5 and TRBJ2-1, with 9 nucleotides matching TRBD1. The germline V gene encodes CDR1 SGHKS and CDR2 YYEKEE (reference sequence). Trimming cost V 1 base and J 3 bases; bases outside gene matches: 2. This CDR3 contains 15 residues. CDR3 sequence (DNA): TGTGCCAGCAGCTTGCAGGGACAGGGCTACAATGAGCAGTTCTTC. This translates into CASSLQGQGYNEQFF.

This clonotype occurred many times. The J gene is TRBJ2-2, the V gene TRBV2, with 8 bases that match TRBD1. The CDR3 has 13 residues. Germline V gene sequence: CDR1 SNHLY, CDR2 FYNNEI. V trimming: 7 bases; J trimming: 7 bases; junction bases outside the gene matches: 5. The CDR3 here is CASKETGVGELFF. In DNA form, the CDR3 reads TGTGCCAGCAAGGAGACAGGGGTCGGGGAGCTGTTTTTT.

This clonotype was recorded at least ten times. The rearrangement links TRBV20-1 to TRBJ2-7, with D maybe TRBD1 (6 bases). Trimming cost V 5 bases and J 2 bases, with 10 bases left between them. The CDR3 totals 12 residues. Germline V gene sequence: CDR1 DFQATT, CDR2 SNEGSKA (reference sequence). The CDR3 nucleotides are TGCAGTGCTTACCGGGACACCTACGAGCAGTACTTC. Translation: CSAYRDTYEQYF.

In its sample, this clonotype was seen many times. The gene calls are TRBV6-5 and TRBJ2-5; D tentatively reads TRBD1 or TRBD2 (5 bases each). CDR1 MNHEY and CDR2 SVGAGI come from the germline V gene. The V end lost 2 bases, the J end lost 3 bases, and 13 bases lay between the germline ends. The CDR3 totals 15 residues. CDR3 loop: CASSYGGLGEETQYF. DNA for the CDR3: TGTGCCAGCAGTTACGGCGGATTGGGGGAAGAGACCCAGTACTTC.

This clonotype was observed a few times. This rearrangement joins TRBV20-1 to TRBJ1-5, with D hard to call. CDR3 length: 16 residues. The ends were cut back, 3 bases at V and 1 base at J, with 16 bases in the middle. From germline, CDR1 is DFQATT and CDR2 SNEGSKA (reference sequence). The CDR3 here is CSARGGSLISNQPQHF. CDR3 DNA sequence: TGCAGTGCTAGGGGAGGTAGTCTTATCAGCAATCAGCCCCAGCATTTT.

The chain joins TRBV28 to TRBJ1-4; D is ambiguous. Germline CDR1 MDHEN, CDR2 SYDVKM. The CDR3 has 15 amino acids. The V end lost 6 bases, the J end lost 0 bases, and 11 bases lay between the germline ends. This chain's CDR3 is CASRTRQATNEKLFF. The CDR3 DNA reads as TGTGCCAGCAGGACTCGACAAGCAACTAATGAAAAACTGTTTTTT.

This clonotype was detected many times. This chain connects TRBV27 to TRBJ2-5; 9 bases agree with TRBD2. V dropped 5 bases and J dropped 5; count of bases not matched to a gene: 9. Germline CDR1 and CDR2: MNHEY and SMNVEV (reference sequence). This CDR3 is built from 15 residues. The CDR3 loop reads CASSPPGGRGETQYF. The CDR3 nucleotides read TGTGCCAGCAGTCCCCCCGGCGGGAGGGGTGAGACCCAGTACTTC.

The V gene is TRBV7-2, the J gene TRBJ1-3, with a weak D call TRBD1 (5 bases). CDR1 is SGHTA and CDR2 is FQGNSA in the germline V gene. The germline V and J ends were trimmed by 2 bases and 0 bases, with 11 bases remaining between them. The CDR3 sequence is 16 residues long. The DNA of the CDR3 is TGTGCCAGCAGCTTAAGGGGTAGGCCCTCTGGAAACACCATATATTTT. It encodes CASSLRGRPSGNTIYF.

The rearrangement uses TRBV7-3 and TRBJ2-1; 11 nucleotides line up with TRBD2. This CDR3 contains 15 residues. Per the germline V gene, CDR1 is SGHTA and CDR2 is FQGTGA. The trim removed 3 bases at V and 7 bases at J, leaving 5 bases unmatched. Written as DNA, the CDR3 is TGTGCCAGCAGCTTGGTAGCGGGAGGGAAAAATGAGCAGTTCTTC. This translates into CASSLVAGGKNEQFF.

Worth noting for this clonotype: A much larger clone is a single base away; this may be a read error. This chain joins TRBV6-2 or TRBV6-3 and TRBJ2-4; 8 bases match TRBD1. Germline lookup yields CDR1 MNHEY and CDR2 SVGEGT. J gave up 3 bases and V 5 bases, and 9 bases lay outside the gene matches. This CDR3 contains 16 residues. The CDR3 DNA sequence: TGTGCCAGCAGTATTCGTCTCGGGACAGGCAAAAACATTCAGTACTTC. Encoded protein: CASSIRLGTGKNIQYF.

The sample holds a few counts of this clonotype. V usage is TRBV25-1 and J usage is TRBJ2-2; 7 bases are shared with TRBD1. Germline lookup yields CDR1 MGHDK and CDR2 SYGVNS. The CDR3 is 13 amino acids. The V gene end was trimmed by 3 bases and the J gene end by 10 bases; junction bases not matched to a gene: 5. Written as DNA, the CDR3 is TGTGCCAGCAGTGAGACAGGGTGGCCGGAGCTGTTTTTT. It translates to CASSETGWPELFF.